A single sample gave rise to the 15 T cell receptor beta chains below, sequenced in a study of blood T cell repertoires in COVID-19. Here immunoSEQ multiplex PCR was the method, and the copy in TCRdb shows in-frame clones only, minus some. The sample contains approximately 99,000 clones, over 75% of which appear only once. The sequenced sample was peripheral blood. These receptor sequences come from a human donor in a cohort sampled during active COVID-19.

The gene calls are TRBV11-2 and TRBJ2-3; D not resolved. Germline CDR1 and CDR2: SGHAT and FQNNGV. Trimming shortened V by 1 base and J by 6 bases, and 14 bases separated the two germline ends. The CDR3 sequence is 15 residues long. This chain's CDR3 is CASSLGQERRDTQYF. The CDR3 coding sequence is TGTGCCAGCAGCTTAGGGCAGGAACGCAGGGATACGCAGTATTTT.

This clone was recorded once. The chain links TRBV27 to TRBJ2-1; D perhaps matches TRBD2 (6 bases). Between the trimmed V and J ends, which lost 4 bases and 8 bases, there was a span of 12 bases. CDR1 is MNHEY and CDR2 is SMNVEV in the germline V gene (reference sequence). The CDR3 is made up of 13 amino acids. CDR3 sequence reads: CASSYLASHEQFF. The CDR3 coding sequence is TGTGCCAGCAGTTACCTAGCGTCGCATGAGCAGTTCTTC.

This chain connects TRBV9 to TRBJ2-3; a possible D gene is TRBD2 (6 bases). The CDR3 runs 15 residues. CDR1 is SGDLS, CDR2 YYNGEE, per germline. The V gene lost 0 bases and the J gene lost 2 bases, with 10 bases spanning the gap. Here the CDR3 DNA reads TGTGCCAGCAGCGTAGCTAGCGCGACCACAGATACGCAGTATTTT. Its protein is CASSVASATTDTQYF.

The chain combines TRBV5-1 with TRBJ2-3; TRBD2 matches at 14 bases. J gave up 5 bases and V 0 bases, and 5 bases lay outside the gene matches. CDR1 and CDR2 from the germline V gene are SGHRS and YFSETQ. This CDR3 has 17 amino acids. The CDR3 spells CASSLEGTSGSGDTQYF. The CDR3 DNA is TGCGCCAGCAGCTTGGAGGGGACTAGCGGGAGTGGAGATACGCAGTATTTT.

The chain uses TRBV5-1 and TRBJ2-5; TRBD2 matches 7 bases. The CDR3 runs 15 residues. Germline V gene lookup returns CDR1 SGHRS and CDR2 YFSETQ. V dropped 1 base and J dropped 2; count of bases not matched to a gene: 5. DNA for the CDR3: TGCGCCAGCAGCTTGTGGGGGGGACTGCAAGAGACCCAGTACTTC. This gives the protein CASSLWGGLQETQYF.

The J gene is TRBJ2-5, the V gene TRBV9; TRBD1 is a possible D gene (6 bases). This CDR3 has 14 residues. CDR1 is SGDLS and CDR2 is YYNGEE in the germline V gene. Trimming stripped 4 bases from V and 3 bases from J, with 13 bases between. The CDR3 loop is CASSTLRGKETQYF. CDR3 bases: TGTGCCAGCAGCACATTGAGGGGGAAAGAGACCCAGTACTTC. Based on the CDR3 plus reference TRBV9 and TRBJ2-5, the full variable domain is DSGVTQTPKHLITATGQRVTLRCSPRSGDLSVYWYQQSLDQGLQFLIQYYNGEERAKGNILERFSAQQFPDLHSELNLSSLELGDSALYFCASSTLRGKETQYFGPGTRLLVL.

This clone occurred a few times. CDR3 region: CASRQGAKTDTQYF. CDR3 DNA sequence: TGTGCCAGCAGACAGGGGGCGAAAACAGATACGCAGTATTTT. The chain links TRBV6-5 to TRBJ2-3; 9 bases are shared with TRBD1. J gave up 3 bases and V 6 bases, and 4 bases lay outside the gene matches. CDR3 length equals 14 residues. Germline V CDR1 and CDR2: MNHEY, SVGAGI.

The chain uses TRBV7-3 and TRBJ2-6, with D perhaps matching TRBD2 (5 bases). V lost 5 bases and J lost 3, with 11 bases in between. The CDR3 runs 15 residues. Germline CDR1 is SGHTA and CDR2 is FQGTGA. The CDR3 here is CASSPGIGGANVLTF. CDR3 sequence (DNA): TGTGCCAGCAGCCCCGGGATAGGTGGGGCCAACGTCCTGACTTTC.

The chain recombines TRBV9 with TRBJ2-7; 8 bases are shared with TRBD2. The CDR3 spans 13 residues. CDR1 SGDLS and CDR2 YYNGEE come from the germline V gene. Trimming took 6 bases from V and 2 from J; bases not matched to a gene: 4. CDR3 bases: TGTGCCAGCACCGCGGGAGGACCCTACGAGCAGTACTTC. This codes for CASTAGGPYEQYF.

The rearrangement links TRBV7-3 to TRBJ2-7; the match to TRBD1 covers 7 bases. Per the germline V gene, CDR1 is SGHTA and CDR2 is FQGTGA. The V gene end was trimmed by 5 bases and the J gene end by 0 bases; junction bases not matched to a gene: 7. This CDR3 has 15 amino acids. CDR3 sequence (DNA): TGTGCCAGCAGCCCAGGACAGGTGTACTCCTACGAGCAGTACTTC. Its protein is CASSPGQVYSYEQYF.

This chain joins TRBV11-2 and TRBJ1-5; possibly TRBD1 for D (5 bases). The CDR3 is 16 residues long. The V end was cut by 5 bases, the J end by 0 bases, with 14 bases between. CDR1 is SGHAT and CDR2 is FQNNGV in the germline V gene. The CDR3 region has the DNA TGTGCCAGCAGCGCCGCGGGGGGGACTAGCAATCAGCCCCAGCATTTT. Translating gives CASSAAGGTSNQPQHF.

The gene calls are TRBV24-1 and TRBJ2-5, with 14 bases aligning to TRBD2. Germline trimming cut 5 bases from V and 1 base from J; bases unmatched to any gene: 5. Germline-derived CDR1 and CDR2 are KGHDR and SFDVKD. This CDR3 spans 17 amino acids. CDR3: CATSGLAGGEVQETQYF. Here the CDR3 DNA reads TGTGCCACCAGTGGACTAGCGGGGGGGGAGGTCCAAGAGACCCAGTACTTC.

The chain combines TRBV27 with TRBJ2-7; 7 positions agree with TRBD1. From germline, CDR1 is MNHEY and CDR2 SMNVEV (reference sequence). J was trimmed by 3 bases and V by 3 bases; bases with no gene match: 8. This CDR3 contains 15 residues. CDR3 nucleotides: TGTGCCAGCAGTTTTGCGACAGGGCTTCACTACGAGCAGTACTTC. The encoded protein is CASSFATGLHYEQYF.

This sequence joins TRBV13 and TRBJ2-5; 10 nucleotides align to TRBD2. The CDR3 is 16 residues long. V trimming: 1 base; J trimming: 1 base; junction bases outside the gene matches: 3. Germline values: CDR1 PRHDT, CDR2 FYEKMQ (reference sequence). The CDR3 coding sequence is TGTGCCAGCAGCTTAGTCAGCGGGGGGGCCCAAGAGACCCAGTACTTC. The encoded protein is CASSLVSGGAQETQYF.

CDR3 sequence: CASSIKTGVPNEQFF. Written as DNA, the CDR3 is TGTGCCAGTAGTATCAAAACAGGGGTCCCCAATGAGCAGTTCTTC. The rearrangement links TRBV19 to TRBJ2-1; 7 bases agree with TRBD1. The V gene's germline CDR1 is LNHDA and CDR2 SQIVND (reference sequence). After removal of 3 bases from V and 6 bases from J, the junction contained 8 bases not matched to a gene. CDR3 size: 15 residues.